The T cell receptor (beta chain) described here comes from a study of blood T cell repertoires in COVID-19. Study overall: The United States, Italy and Spain were the sources of the acute and convalescent COVID-19 samples. In each case, the material was cDNA or gDNA derived from T cells, B-cell-depleted T cells, or PBMCs.

This CDR3 is built from 15 residues. The trim removed 3 bases at V and 7 bases at J, leaving 12 bases unmatched. Germline-derived CDR1 and CDR2 are SQVTM and ANQGSEA. Study processing details: Amplified reference gene primers provided the basis for estimating nucleated cell counts. TCRdb's table, derived via immunoSEQ multiplex PCR, lists solely in-frame clones and lacks some. The D gene and trimming were derived from the DNA, and the V and J assignments and clone size from that table. The sample consists of roughly 53,000 clones, approximately 90% of them appearing once. The V call is TRBV29-1, the J call TRBJ2-5; 9 positions agree with TRBD2. The TCR sequence derives from a woman between 40 and 50 years old with active COVID-19. Source material: peripheral blood. CDR3 residues: CSVEVSGGSTGTQYF. Written as DNA, the CDR3 is TGCAGCGTTGAGGTTAGCGGGGGATCTACCGGGACCCAGTACTTC.